This T cell receptor (beta chain) was identified in a study of neurological immune-mediated disorders. Study at large: Disease course was recorded as relapsing-remitting for roughly 31 and secondary progressive for about 9% of the roughly 34 multiple sclerosis patients. Study-wide findings and caveats: Clinical and MRI features did not associate with the cluster found in multiple sclerosis patients. No CDR3 amino acid sequences were shared by expanded clones across subjects, suggesting private repertoires in all groups.

In this sample, this clonotype turned up many times. What it binds is unknown. Unsorted libraries were generated from 2 million PBMCs held at -80 degrees C. Germline V gene lookup returns CDR1 PRHDT and CDR2 FYEKMQ (reference sequence). Deletions cut 5 bases from V and 8 bases from J, with 15 bases between. This CDR3 has 13 residues. TCRdb passed the 5' RACE reads through MiXCR, listing each CDR3 protein once. Altogether tens of thousands of distinct CDR3 sequences are present, 3% to 4% being singletons, with the ten largest covering around 3.6%. The V and J genes are TRBV13 and TRBJ1-2, with D possibly TRBD1 on 6 matching bases. Sequenced input: PBMCs. This clonotype was sampled from a man between 35 and 55 years old with multiple sclerosis. The CDR3 DNA sequence: TGTGCCAGCAGCATGCAGGGGTTCCGGGGCTACACCTTC. Protein: CASSMQGFRGYTF.